The 6 T cell receptor beta chains presented below share a single source sample, sequenced in a study of patients and donors after allogeneic stem cell transplantation. TCRdb redid the calling of the RT-PCR reads with MiXCR, one entry per CDR3 protein. The sample records about a million distinct CDR3 sequences, roughly 18% being singletons. What was sequenced was blood, either unsorted or a sorted T cell fraction (not recorded which). Source of these receptors: a human donor who was either an allogeneic HSCT recipient or a stem cell or donor lymphocyte infusion donor (not recorded which). It is not recorded whose cells these are; they may come from a transplant donor.

The J gene is TRBJ1-4, the V gene TRBV5-1; D might be TRBD1 (5 bases). The CDR3 covers 14 residues. Germline CDR1 reads SGHRS; CDR2 reads YFSETQ. V lost 4 bases, J lost 10 bases, and 17 bases lay in between. The CDR3 bases are TGCGCCAGCAGCCTCAGGAGGGGCCAGGGAAAACTGTTTTTT. Its protein is CASSLRRGQGKLFF.

This rearrangement joins TRBV20-1 to TRBJ2-7; D ambiguous. The V gene lost 5 bases and the J gene lost 2 bases, with 13 bases spanning the gap. Germline V gives CDR1 DFQATT, CDR2 SNEGSKA (reference sequence). The CDR3 extends over 13 amino acids. The CDR3 DNA sequence: TGCAGTGCTGAGCCTGTTCACGCCTACGAGCAGTACTTC. Residues: CSAEPVHAYEQYF.

V usage is TRBV12-3 or TRBV12-4 and J usage is TRBJ2-3; D remains unclear. This CDR3 has 13 amino acids. The V end lost 4 bases, the J end lost 4 bases, and 9 bases lay between the germline ends. The CDR3 sequence is CASSSSSADTQYF. The DNA for the CDR3 is TGTGCCAGCAGTTCCTCCAGCGCAGATACGCAGTATTTT.

This clonotype turned up a few times. The CDR3, as DNA: TGTGCCAGCAGTAATGACGGCTACGGGGAGCTGTTTTTT. Its protein is CASSNDGYGELFF. The J gene is TRBJ2-2, the V gene TRBV5-5; D remains ambiguous. Germline CDR1 reads SGHKS; CDR2 reads YYEKEE (reference sequence). V shed 5 bases and J shed 7 bases, with 12 bases lying between them. CDR3 length: 13 amino acids.

This clonotype was counted once. This chain connects TRBV20-1 to TRBJ2-1; D may be TRBD2 (5 bases). V was cut by 4 bases and J by 1 base, with 8 bases left in between. CDR1 is DFQATT and CDR2 is SNEGSKA in the germline V gene (reference sequence). This CDR3 region has 13 residues. CDR3 sequence: CSATRASYNEQFF. CDR3 nucleotides: TGCAGTGCTACGCGGGCATCCTACAATGAGCAGTTCTTC.

This clonotype was found a few times. V and J are TRBV24-1 and TRBJ2-3, with D possibly matching TRBD2 (6 bases). The CDR3 runs 12 residues. Trimming removed 9 bases at V and 0 bases at J, with 6 bases between. CDR1 is KGHDR and CDR2 is SFDVKD in the germline V gene. DNA for the CDR3: TGTGCCACCGGGACTAGCACAGATACGCAGTATTTT. Translated: CATGTSTDTQYF.